This TCR beta chain was recorded in a study of T cell responses to AZD1222 COVID-19 vaccine. This table comes from immunoSEQ multiplex PCR, and its TCRdb copy is limited to in-frame clones, with some not included. Among 130,000 to 150,000 clones listed, about 91% were seen once. The CDR3 consists of 15 residues. Per germline, CDR1 SGHAT and CDR2 FQNNGV. Trimming took 5 bases from V and 0 from J, leaving 11 bases between them. This rearrangement joins TRBV11-2 to TRBJ1-3; D is unclear. The receptor was isolated from an adult in good health. The material sequenced was peripheral blood, taken on day 0 of AZD1222 vaccination. The CDR3 here is CASSQTRSSGNTIYF. CDR3 nucleotide sequence: TGTGCCAGCAGCCAGACACGTTCCTCTGGAAACACCATATATTTT.